This T cell receptor beta chain was sequenced during a study of siplizumab effects on memory and regulatory T cells. Roughly 99,000 TCR templates were assayed per sample. Sequenced by immunoSEQ multiplex PCR; TCRdb stores in-frame clones only, minus some. The sample has about 100,000 clones; roughly 92% are singletons. V gave up 4 bases and J gave up 0 bases, with 16 bases separating them. The length of the CDR3 is 16 residues. Germline lookup yields CDR1 SGHDN and CDR2 FVKESK. The TCR sequence derives from a human donor in good health. The sequencing sample was made of Tregs sorted from blood. The rearrangement joins TRBV14 to TRBJ2-7; D ambiguous. CDR3 in amino acids: CASSPEAAFSSYEQYF. DNA of the CDR3: TGTGCCAGCAGCCCGGAAGCAGCGTTCAGCTCCTACGAGCAGTACTTC.